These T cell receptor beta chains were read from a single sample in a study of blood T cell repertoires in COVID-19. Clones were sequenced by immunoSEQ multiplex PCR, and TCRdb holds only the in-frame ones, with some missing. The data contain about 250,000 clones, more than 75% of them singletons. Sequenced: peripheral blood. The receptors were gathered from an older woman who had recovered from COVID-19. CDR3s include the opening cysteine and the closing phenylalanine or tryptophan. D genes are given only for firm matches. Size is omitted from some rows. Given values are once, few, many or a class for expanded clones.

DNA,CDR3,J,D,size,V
TGCGCCAGCAGTGAAAGTAGGAGGGGGCAGTTCTTC,CASSESRRGQFF,TRBJ2-1,.,once,TRBV10-2
TGTGCCAGCAGCTTAGGGGGAGATCAGCCCCAGCATTTT,CASSLGGDQPQHF,TRBJ1-5,.,.,TRBV7-9
TGTGCCACCAGTAAGGGCGGGGCTAGTGGAGGTCAGCCCCAGCATTTT,CATSKGGASGGQPQHF,TRBJ1-5,.,.,TRBV15
TGTGCCAGCAGCTTAGTGGGGGACAGGGGGGATGGCTACACCTTC,CASSLVGDRGDGYTF,TRBJ1-2,TRBD1,.,TRBV7-2
TGTGCCAGCAGCTTAGTAGGGGCGCCGGGAGAGACCCAGTACTTC,CASSLVGAPGETQYF,TRBJ2-5,.,.,TRBV11-3
TGTGCCAGCAGAGGGGACTCCTATGGCTACACCTTC,CASRGDSYGYTF,TRBJ1-2,.,.,TRBV2
TGTGCCAGCAGTTTCCTCACCAGCGGGCTCCCCGGAGCGGGAGATACGCAGTATTTT,CASSFLTSGLPGAGDTQYF,TRBJ2-3,.,few,TRBV28
TGCGCCAGCAGCTCCGGGACATCCGGTGAAGAGACCCAGTACTTC,CASSSGTSGEETQYF,TRBJ2-5,.,.,TRBV5-1
TGTGCCAGCAGCTTAGTAAGCTCGAACACTGAAGCTTTCTTT,CASSLVSSNTEAFF,TRBJ1-1,.,.,TRBV7-9
TGCGCCAGCAGCCGCCGACTAGCGGGGGGGCCTAGCTCCTACAATGAGCAGTTCTTC,CASSRRLAGGPSSYNEQFF,TRBJ2-1,TRBD2,.,TRBV5-1
TGTGCCAGCAGCTTAGAGGGTCCAGGGGTCTACGAGCAGTACTTC,CASSLEGPGVYEQYF,TRBJ2-7,.,.,TRBV7-9
TGCAGCGTCCGGGTGGCGGCGGATGAAAAACTGTTTTTT,CSVRVAADEKLFF,TRBJ1-4,.,.,TRBV29-1
TGTGCCAGTTCGACAGGGGTGAACACTGAAGCTTTCTTT,CASSTGVNTEAFF,TRBJ1-1,TRBD1,.,TRBV2
TGTGCCAGCAGTGAGACAGGGGAGTCGGGCTACACCTTC,CASSETGESGYTF,TRBJ1-2,TRBD1,.,TRBV6-1
TGTGCCAGCAGGGGACAGGGGGCGAGCTCTGGAAACACCATATATTTT,CASRGQGASSGNTIYF,TRBJ1-3,TRBD1,.,TRBV13
TGTGCCAGTAGTATAGCTAGCGGGGGAGCTGAGCAGTTCTTC,CASSIASGGAEQFF,TRBJ2-1,TRBD2,.,TRBV19